The clone carrying this T cell receptor (beta chain) has a handful of counts. The sample originates from a study of blood T cell repertoires in COVID-19. Study-wide context: In each case, the material was cDNA or gDNA derived from T cells, B-cell-depleted T cells, or PBMCs.

Measured with immunoSEQ multiplex PCR; TCRdb has only the in-frame clones, and not every one. Of roughly 230,000 clones in the sample, 65% to 85% are singletons; the top ten hold roughly 3.5%. Symptom resolution, clearance, or two negative PCRs marked donors in Cohort 3 as recovered. The CDR3 spans 17 residues. Germline loops: CDR1 LGHNA, CDR2 YNFKEQ. Trimming removed 3 bases from V and 5 bases from J, with 17 bases in between. This receptor was identified in a woman aged 55-70 years who had recovered from COVID-19. The chain is built from TRBV4-2 and TRBJ1-6; D gene uncertain. Sequences were obtained from PBMCs or T cells enriched from blood (not recorded which). CDR3 in amino acids: CASSHPDIGVDNSPLHF. As DNA, the CDR3 is TGTGCCAGCAGCCACCCCGACATCGGGGTTGATAATTCACCCCTCCACTTT.